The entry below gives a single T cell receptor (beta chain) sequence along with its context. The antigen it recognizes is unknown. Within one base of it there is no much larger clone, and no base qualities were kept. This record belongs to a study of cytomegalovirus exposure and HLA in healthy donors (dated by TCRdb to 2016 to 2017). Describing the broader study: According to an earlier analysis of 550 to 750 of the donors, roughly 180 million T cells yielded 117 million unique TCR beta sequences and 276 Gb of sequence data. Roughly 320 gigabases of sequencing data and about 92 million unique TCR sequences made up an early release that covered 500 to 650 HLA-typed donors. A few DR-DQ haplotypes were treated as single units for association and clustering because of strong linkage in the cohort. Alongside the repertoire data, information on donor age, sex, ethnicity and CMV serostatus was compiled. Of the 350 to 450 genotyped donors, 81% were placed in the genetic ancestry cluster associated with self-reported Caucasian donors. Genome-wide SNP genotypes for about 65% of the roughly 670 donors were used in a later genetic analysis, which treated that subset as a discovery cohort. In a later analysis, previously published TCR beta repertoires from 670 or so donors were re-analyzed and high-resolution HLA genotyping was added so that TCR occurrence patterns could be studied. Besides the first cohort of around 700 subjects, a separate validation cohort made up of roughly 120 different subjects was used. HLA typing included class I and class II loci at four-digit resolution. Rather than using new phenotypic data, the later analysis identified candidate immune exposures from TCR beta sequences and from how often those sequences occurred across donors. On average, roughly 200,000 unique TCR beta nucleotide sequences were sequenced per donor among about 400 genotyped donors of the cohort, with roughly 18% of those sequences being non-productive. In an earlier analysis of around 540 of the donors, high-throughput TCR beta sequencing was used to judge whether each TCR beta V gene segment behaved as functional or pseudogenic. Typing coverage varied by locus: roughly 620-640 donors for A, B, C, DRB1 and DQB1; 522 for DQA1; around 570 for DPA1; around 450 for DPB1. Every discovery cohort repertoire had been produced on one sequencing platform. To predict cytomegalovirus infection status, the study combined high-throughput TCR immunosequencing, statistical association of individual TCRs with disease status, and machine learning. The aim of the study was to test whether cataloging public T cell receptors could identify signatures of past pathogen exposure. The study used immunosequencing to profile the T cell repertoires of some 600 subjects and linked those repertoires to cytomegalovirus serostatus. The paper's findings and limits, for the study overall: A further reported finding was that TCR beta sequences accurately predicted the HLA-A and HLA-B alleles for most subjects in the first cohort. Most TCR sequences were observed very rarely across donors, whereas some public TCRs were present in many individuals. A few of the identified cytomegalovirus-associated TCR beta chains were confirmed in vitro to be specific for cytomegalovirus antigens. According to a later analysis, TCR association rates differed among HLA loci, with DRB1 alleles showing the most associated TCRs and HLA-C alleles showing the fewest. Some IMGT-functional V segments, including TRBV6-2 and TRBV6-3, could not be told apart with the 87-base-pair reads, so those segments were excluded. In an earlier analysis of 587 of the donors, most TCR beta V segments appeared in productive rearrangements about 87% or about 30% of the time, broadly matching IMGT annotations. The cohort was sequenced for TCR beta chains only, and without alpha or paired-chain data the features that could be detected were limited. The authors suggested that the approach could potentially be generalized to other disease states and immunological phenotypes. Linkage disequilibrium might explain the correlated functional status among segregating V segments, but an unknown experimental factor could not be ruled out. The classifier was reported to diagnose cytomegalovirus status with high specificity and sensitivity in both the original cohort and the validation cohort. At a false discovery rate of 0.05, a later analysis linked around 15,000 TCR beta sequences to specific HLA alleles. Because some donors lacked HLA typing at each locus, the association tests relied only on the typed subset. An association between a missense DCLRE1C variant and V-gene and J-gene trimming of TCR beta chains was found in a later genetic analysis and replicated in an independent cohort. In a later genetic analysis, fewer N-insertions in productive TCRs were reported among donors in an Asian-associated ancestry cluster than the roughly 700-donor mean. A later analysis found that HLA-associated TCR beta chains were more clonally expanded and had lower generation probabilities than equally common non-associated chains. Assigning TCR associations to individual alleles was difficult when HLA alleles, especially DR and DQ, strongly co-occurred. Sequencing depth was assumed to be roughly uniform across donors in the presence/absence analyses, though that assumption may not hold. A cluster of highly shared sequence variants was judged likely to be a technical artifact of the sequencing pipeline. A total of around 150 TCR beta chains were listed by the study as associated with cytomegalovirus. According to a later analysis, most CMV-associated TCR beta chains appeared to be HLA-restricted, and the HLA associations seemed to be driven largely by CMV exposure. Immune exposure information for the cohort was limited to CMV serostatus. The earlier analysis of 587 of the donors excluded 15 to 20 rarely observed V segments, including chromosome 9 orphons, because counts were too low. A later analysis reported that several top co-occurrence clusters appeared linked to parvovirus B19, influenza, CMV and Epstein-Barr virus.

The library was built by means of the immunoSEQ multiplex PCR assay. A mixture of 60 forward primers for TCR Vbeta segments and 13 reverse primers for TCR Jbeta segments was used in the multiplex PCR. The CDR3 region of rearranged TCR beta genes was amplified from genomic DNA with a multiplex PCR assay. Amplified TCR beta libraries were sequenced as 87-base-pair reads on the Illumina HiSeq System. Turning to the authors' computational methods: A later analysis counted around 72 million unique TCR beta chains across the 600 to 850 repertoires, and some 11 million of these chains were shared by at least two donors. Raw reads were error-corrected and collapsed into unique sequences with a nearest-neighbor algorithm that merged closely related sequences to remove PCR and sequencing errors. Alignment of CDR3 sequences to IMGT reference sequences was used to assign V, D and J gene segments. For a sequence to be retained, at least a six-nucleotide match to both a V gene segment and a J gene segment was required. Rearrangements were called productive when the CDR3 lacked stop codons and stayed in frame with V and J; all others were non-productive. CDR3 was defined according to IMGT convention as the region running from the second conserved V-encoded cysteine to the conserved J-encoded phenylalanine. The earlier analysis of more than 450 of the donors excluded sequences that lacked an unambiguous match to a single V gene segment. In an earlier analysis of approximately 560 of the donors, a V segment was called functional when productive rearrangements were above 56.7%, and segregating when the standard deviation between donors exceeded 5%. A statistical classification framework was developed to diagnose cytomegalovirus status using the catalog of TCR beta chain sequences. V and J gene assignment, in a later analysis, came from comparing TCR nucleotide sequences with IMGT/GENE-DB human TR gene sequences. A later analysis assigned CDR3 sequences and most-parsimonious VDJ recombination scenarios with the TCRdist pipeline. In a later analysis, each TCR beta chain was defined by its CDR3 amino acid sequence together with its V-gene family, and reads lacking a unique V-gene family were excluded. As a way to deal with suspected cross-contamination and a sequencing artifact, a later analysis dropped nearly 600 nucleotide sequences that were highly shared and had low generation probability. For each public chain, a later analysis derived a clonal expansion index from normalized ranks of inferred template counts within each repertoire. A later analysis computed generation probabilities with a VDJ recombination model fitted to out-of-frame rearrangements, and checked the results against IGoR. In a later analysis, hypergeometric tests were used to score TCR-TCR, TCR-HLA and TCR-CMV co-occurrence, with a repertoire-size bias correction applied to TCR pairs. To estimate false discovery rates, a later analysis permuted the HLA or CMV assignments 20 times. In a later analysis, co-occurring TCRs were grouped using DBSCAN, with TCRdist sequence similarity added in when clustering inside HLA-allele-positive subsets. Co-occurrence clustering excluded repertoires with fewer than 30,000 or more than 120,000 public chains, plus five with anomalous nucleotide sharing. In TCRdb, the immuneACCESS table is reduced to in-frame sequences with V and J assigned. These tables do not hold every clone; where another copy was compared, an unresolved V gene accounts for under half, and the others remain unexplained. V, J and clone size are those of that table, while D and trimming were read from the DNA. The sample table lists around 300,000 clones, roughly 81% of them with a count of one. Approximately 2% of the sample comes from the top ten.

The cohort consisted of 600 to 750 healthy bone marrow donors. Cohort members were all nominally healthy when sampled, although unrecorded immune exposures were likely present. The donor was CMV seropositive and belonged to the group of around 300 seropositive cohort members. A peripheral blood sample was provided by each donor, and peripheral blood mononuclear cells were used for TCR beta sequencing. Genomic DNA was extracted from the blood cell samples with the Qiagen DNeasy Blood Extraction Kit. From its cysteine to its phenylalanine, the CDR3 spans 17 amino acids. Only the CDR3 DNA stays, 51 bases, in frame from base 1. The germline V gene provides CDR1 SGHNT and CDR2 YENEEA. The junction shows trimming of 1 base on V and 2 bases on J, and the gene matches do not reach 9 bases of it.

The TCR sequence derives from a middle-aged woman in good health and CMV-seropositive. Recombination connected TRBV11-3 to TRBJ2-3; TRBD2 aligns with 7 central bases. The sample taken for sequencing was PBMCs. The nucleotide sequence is TGTGCCAGCAGCTTAGGGCCTAGCGGTCTCTACACAGATACGCAGTATTTT. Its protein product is CASSLGPSGLYTDTQYF.